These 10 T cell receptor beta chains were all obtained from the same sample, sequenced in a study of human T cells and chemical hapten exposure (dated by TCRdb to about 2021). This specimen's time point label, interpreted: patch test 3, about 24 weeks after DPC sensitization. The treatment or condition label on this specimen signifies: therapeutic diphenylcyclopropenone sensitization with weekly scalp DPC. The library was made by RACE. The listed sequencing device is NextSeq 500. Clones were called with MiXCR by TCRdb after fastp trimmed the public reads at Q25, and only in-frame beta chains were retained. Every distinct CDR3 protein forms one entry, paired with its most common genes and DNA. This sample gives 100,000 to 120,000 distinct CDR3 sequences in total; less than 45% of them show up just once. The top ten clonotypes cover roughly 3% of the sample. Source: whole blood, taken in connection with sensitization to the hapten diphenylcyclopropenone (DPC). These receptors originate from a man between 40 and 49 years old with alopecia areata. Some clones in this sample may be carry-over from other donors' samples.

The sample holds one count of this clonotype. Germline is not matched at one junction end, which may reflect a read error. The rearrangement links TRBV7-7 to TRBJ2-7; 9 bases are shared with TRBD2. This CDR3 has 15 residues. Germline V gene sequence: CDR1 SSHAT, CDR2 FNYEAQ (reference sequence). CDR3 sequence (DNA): TGTGCTAGCAGCTTAGCACTAGCGGGTGACTACGAGCAGTACTTC. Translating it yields CASSLALAGDYEQYF.

Here the CDR3 reads CSVRQGSKNTEAFF. DNA of the CDR3: TGCAGCGTCCGACAGGGGTCCAAGAACACTGAAGCTTTCTTT. The chain recombines TRBV29-1 with TRBJ1-1; TRBD1 matches at 8 bases. This CDR3 contains 14 residues. V dropped 6 bases and J dropped 1; count of bases not matched to a gene: 7. Germline V lookup: CDR1 SQVTM, CDR2 ANQGSEA.

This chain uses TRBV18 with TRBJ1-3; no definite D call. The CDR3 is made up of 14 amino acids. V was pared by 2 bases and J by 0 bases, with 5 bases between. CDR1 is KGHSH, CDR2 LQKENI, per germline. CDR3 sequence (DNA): TGTGCCAGCTCACCAGGGATCTCTGGAAACACCATATATTTT. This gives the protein CASSPGISGNTIYF.

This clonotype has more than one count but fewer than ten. CDR3 loop: CASSDSRETDTQYF. In DNA, the CDR3 is TGTGCCAGCAGTGACTCGCGGGAGACAGATACGCAGTATTTT. The rearrangement uses TRBV6-4 and TRBJ2-3; 7 bases are a match to TRBD2. The CDR3 covers 14 residues. Trimming cost V 0 bases and J 3 bases; bases outside gene matches: 0. The V gene's germline CDR1 is MRHNA and CDR2 SNTAGT.

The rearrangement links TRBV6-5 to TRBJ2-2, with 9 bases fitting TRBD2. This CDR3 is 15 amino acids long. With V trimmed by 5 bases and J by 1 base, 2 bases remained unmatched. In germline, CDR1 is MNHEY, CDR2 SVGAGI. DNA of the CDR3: TGTGCCAGCAGTCGAGCGGGAGGGAACACCGGGGAGCTGTTTTTT. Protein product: CASSRAGGNTGELFF.

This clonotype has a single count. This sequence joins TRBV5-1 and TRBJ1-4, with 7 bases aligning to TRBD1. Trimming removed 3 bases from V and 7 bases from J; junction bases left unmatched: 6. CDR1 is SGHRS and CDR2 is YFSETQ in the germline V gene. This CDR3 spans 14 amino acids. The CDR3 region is CASSWDSAGEKLFF. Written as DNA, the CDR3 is TGCGCCAGCAGCTGGGACAGCGCCGGTGAAAAACTGTTTTTT.

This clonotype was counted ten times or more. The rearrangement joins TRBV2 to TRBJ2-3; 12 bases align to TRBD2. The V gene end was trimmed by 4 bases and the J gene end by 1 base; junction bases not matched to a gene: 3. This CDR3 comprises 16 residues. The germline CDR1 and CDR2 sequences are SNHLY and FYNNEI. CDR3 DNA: TGTGCCAGCAGTGGGACTAGCGGGATTGGCACAGATACGCAGTATTTT. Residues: CASSGTSGIGTDTQYF.

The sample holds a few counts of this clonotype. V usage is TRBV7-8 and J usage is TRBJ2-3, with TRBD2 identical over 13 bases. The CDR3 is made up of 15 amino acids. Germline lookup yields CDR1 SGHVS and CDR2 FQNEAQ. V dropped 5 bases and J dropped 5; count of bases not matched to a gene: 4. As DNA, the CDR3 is TGTGCCAGCAGCCCGAGACTAGCGGGAGGAGATACGCAGTATTTT. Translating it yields CASSPRLAGGDTQYF. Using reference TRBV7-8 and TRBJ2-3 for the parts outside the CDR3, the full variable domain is GAGVSQSPRYKVAKRGQDVALRCDPISGHVSLFWYQQALGQGPEFLTYFQNEAQLDKSGLPSDRFFAERPEGSVSTLKIQRTQQEDSAVYLCASSPRLAGGDTQYFGPGTRLTVL.

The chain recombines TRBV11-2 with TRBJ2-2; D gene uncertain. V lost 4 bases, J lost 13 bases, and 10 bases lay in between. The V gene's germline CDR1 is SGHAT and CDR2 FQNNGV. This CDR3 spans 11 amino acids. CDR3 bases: TGTGCCAGCAGCTCAGCTAGTTTGCTGTTTTTT. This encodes CASSSASLLFF.

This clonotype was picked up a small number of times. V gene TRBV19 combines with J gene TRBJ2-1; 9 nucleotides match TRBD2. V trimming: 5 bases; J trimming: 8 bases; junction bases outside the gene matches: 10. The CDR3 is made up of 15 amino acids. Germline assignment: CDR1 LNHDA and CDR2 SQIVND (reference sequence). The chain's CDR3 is CASSSRTSVSDEQFF. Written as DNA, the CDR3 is TGTGCCAGTAGTTCCCGGACTAGCGTTAGCGATGAGCAGTTCTTC.